These T cell receptor beta chains were read from a single sample in a study of T cells after yellow fever vaccination. TCRdb recomputed calls from the 5' RACE reads with MiXCR, one row per CDR3 protein. The repertoire has tens of thousands of distinct CDR3 sequences, about 7.4% of them found once; the top ten carry approximately 28%. The sample in question was CD8+ T cells sorted from PBMCs, obtained more than 13 days after the first yellow fever vaccination. The receptor set was obtained from a man aged 18 to 35 who received the YFV17D yellow fever vaccine. Both conserved end residues are trimmed from each CDR3. Fields, in order: D gene, V gene, J gene, CDR3 protein. A D gene is named only where the DNA matches it firmly.

D gene: TRBD1; V gene: TRBV27; J gene: TRBJ2-7; CDR3 protein: ASSFTGGLREQY
D gene: NA; V gene: TRBV12-3/TRBV12-4; J gene: TRBJ1-1; CDR3 protein: ALAIGPNTEAF
D gene: TRBD1; V gene: TRBV7-8; J gene: TRBJ2-6; CDR3 protein: ASSSGQGASGANVLT
D gene: TRBD1; V gene: TRBV11-2; J gene: TRBJ1-2; CDR3 protein: ASSLEAGDSYGYT
D gene: NA; V gene: TRBV12-3/TRBV12-4; J gene: TRBJ1-1; CDR3 protein: ASSSGDSNTEAF
D gene: TRBD2; V gene: TRBV4-3; J gene: TRBJ2-3; CDR3 protein: ASSQESGGQDTQY
D gene: NA; V gene: TRBV18; J gene: TRBJ1-2; CDR3 protein: ASSPGDGYT
D gene: TRBD1; V gene: TRBV27; J gene: TRBJ2-2; CDR3 protein: ASSLFGTGVTGELF
D gene: NA; V gene: TRBV4-1; J gene: TRBJ2-5; CDR3 protein: ASSREGETQY
D gene: NA; V gene: TRBV12-3/TRBV12-4; J gene: TRBJ1-1; CDR3 protein: ASSWGVEAF
D gene: NA; V gene: TRBV4-1; J gene: TRBJ2-7; CDR3 protein: ASSQDGSGTYEQY
D gene: TRBD1; V gene: TRBV18; J gene: TRBJ2-1; CDR3 protein: ASSLNQGAKYNEQF
D gene: NA; V gene: TRBV3-1; J gene: TRBJ2-7; CDR3 protein: ASSAGDPYEQY
D gene: TRBD2; V gene: TRBV5-4; J gene: TRBJ2-3; CDR3 protein: ASARGGPITDTQY
D gene: TRBD1; V gene: TRBV25-1; J gene: TRBJ2-6; CDR3 protein: ASSNPRTGGTAGANVLT
D gene: NA; V gene: TRBV5-8; J gene: TRBJ2-6; CDR3 protein: ASSYGVSGANVLT
D gene: NA; V gene: TRBV19; J gene: TRBJ2-7; CDR3 protein: ASSPTSRGGEQY
D gene: NA; V gene: TRBV7-8; J gene: TRBJ1-1; CDR3 protein: ASSPKASGNTEAF
D gene: TRBD2; V gene: TRBV5-5; J gene: TRBJ2-1; CDR3 protein: ASSFLSGGINEQF
D gene: TRBD2; V gene: TRBV29-1; J gene: TRBJ2-1; CDR3 protein: SVELAGGPGSYNEQF
D gene: NA; V gene: TRBV7-9; J gene: TRBJ2-1; CDR3 protein: ASSLVGAGGGYEQF
D gene: TRBD2; V gene: TRBV5-6; J gene: TRBJ2-2; CDR3 protein: ASSLEASGYVGELF
D gene: NA; V gene: TRBV4-1; J gene: TRBJ1-5; CDR3 protein: ASSLRGVSNQPQH
D gene: NA; V gene: TRBV5-6; J gene: TRBJ2-7; CDR3 protein: ASSFLEDEQY
D gene: NA; V gene: TRBV4-1; J gene: TRBJ2-7; CDR3 protein: ASSQTWAGALPYEQY
D gene: NA; V gene: TRBV6-4; J gene: TRBJ1-3; CDR3 protein: ASGGPSSGNTIY
D gene: TRBD1; V gene: TRBV6-2/TRBV6-3; J gene: TRBJ2-3; CDR3 protein: ASSYHDRANTDTQY
D gene: NA; V gene: TRBV12-3/TRBV12-4; J gene: TRBJ1-5; CDR3 protein: ASRRGYSNQPQH
D gene: NA; V gene: TRBV5-1; J gene: TRBJ2-7; CDR3 protein: ASSWGLAYEQY
D gene: NA; V gene: TRBV6-6; J gene: TRBJ2-7; CDR3 protein: ATSYGGLDEQY
D gene: NA; V gene: TRBV6-5; J gene: TRBJ1-2; CDR3 protein: ASGPNHWGYT
D gene: TRBD1; V gene: TRBV20-1; J gene: TRBJ2-3; CDR3 protein: SATGVGTTQY
D gene: NA; V gene: TRBV11-2; J gene: TRBJ1-6; CDR3 protein: ASSLEWGNSPLH